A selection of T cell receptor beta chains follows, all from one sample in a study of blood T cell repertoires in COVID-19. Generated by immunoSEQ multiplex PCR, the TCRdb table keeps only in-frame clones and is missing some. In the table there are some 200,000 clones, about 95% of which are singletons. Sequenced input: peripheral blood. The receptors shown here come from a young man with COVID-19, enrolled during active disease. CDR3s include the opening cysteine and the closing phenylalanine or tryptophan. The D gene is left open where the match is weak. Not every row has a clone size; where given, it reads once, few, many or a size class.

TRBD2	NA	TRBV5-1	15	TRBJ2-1	CASSPSSGGFGEQFF	TGCGCCAGCAGCCCGAGTAGCGGGGGGTTCGGTGAGCAGTTCTTC
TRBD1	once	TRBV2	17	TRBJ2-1	CASSDENRGRDVNEQFF	TGTGCCAGCAGTGATGAAAACAGGGGGCGCGATGTAAATGAGCAGTTCTTC
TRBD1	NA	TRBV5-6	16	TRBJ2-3	CASSYGQGVSTHTQYF	TGTGCCAGCAGCTACGGACAGGGAGTGTCCACACATACGCAGTATTTT
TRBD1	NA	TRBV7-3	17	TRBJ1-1	CASSLTDHRGTYTEAFF	TGTGCCAGCAGCTTAACGGACCACAGGGGGACCTACACTGAAGCTTTCTTT
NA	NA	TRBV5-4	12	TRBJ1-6	CASSLSGGPLHF	TGTGCCAGCAGCTTGTCCGGGGGTCCCCTCCACTTT
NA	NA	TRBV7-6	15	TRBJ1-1	CASSPLYGVNTEAFF	TGTGCCAGCAGCCCCCTATACGGGGTGAACACTGAAGCTTTCTTT
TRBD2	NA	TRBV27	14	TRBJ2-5	CASSPGLAAETQYF	TGTGCCAGCAGTCCGGGACTAGCTGCGGAGACCCAGTACTTC
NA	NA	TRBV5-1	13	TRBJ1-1	CASSPRMNTEAFF	TGCGCCAGCAGCCCCAGAATGAACACTGAAGCTTTCTTT
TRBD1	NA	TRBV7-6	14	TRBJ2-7	CASSDRGSGYEQYF	TGTGCCAGCAGCGACAGGGGATCAGGCTACGAGCAGTACTTC
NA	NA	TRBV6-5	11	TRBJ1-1	CASFGQWGLVF	TGTGCCAGCTTCGGACAGTGGGGTTTAGTCTTT
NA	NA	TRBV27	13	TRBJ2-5	CASSYSRRETQYF	TGTGCCAGCAGTTACAGTAGGCGCGAGACCCAGTACTTC
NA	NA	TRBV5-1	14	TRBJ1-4	CASSHNRGNEKLFF	TGCGCCAGCAGCCATAACCGGGGAAATGAAAAACTGTTTTTT
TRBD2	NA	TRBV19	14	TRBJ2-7	CASSQTSGSYEQYF	TGTGCCAGTAGCCAAACTAGCGGATCCTACGAGCAGTACTTC
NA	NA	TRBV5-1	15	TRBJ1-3	CASSLAGGSGNTIYF	TGCGCCAGCAGCTTGGCGGGGGGCTCCGGAAACACCATATATTTT
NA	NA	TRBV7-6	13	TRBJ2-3	CASSPGAGDTQYF	TGTGCCAGCAGCCCTGGCGCAGGGGATACGCAGTATTTT